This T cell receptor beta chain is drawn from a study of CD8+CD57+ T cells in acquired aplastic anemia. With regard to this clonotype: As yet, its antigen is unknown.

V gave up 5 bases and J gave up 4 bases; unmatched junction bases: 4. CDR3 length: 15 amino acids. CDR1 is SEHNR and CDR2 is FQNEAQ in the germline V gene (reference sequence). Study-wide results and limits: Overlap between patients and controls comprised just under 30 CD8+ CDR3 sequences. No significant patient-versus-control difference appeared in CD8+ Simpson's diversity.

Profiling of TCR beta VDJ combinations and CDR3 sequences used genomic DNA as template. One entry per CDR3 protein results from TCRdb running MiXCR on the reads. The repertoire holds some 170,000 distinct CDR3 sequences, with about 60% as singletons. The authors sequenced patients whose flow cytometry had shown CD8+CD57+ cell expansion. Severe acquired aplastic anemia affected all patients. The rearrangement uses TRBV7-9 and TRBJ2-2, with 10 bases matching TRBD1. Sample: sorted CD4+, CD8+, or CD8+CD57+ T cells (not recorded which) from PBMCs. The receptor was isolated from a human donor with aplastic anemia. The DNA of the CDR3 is TGTGCCAGCAGCCCATGGACAGGGGGCACCGGGGAGCTGTTTTTT. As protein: CASSPWTGGTGELFF. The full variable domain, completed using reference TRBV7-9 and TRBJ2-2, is DTGVSQNPRHKITKRGQNVTFRCDPISEHNRLYWYRQTLGQGPEFLTYFQNEAQLEKSRLLSDRFSAERPKGSFSTLEIQRTEQGDSAMYLCASSPWTGGTGELFFGEGSRLTVL.